The following is a T cell receptor beta chain sequence with its context. Its antigen is undetermined. The entry originates in a study of cytomegalovirus exposure and HLA in healthy donors. Study-wide results and limits: Reports indicate that TCR beta sequences accurately predicted the HLA-A and HLA-B alleles of most subjects. It was taken for granted in presence/absence analyses that sequencing depth across donors was roughly uniform. Later analysis found that TCR beta chains associated with HLA were more clonally expanded than other, equally common chains.

V was trimmed by 3 bases and J by 3 bases, leaving 14 bases between them. This CDR3 comprises 14 residues. Germline CDR1 and CDR2: GTSNPN and SVGIG (reference sequence). PCR was performed using 60 Vbeta and 13 Jbeta primers. TCRdb keeps only in-frame clones here, not all; method: immunoSEQ multiplex PCR. The sample carries fewer than 120,000 clones, 76% recorded once. The source is a man younger than 45 in good health and CMV-seropositive. The chain links TRBV30 to TRBJ1-1, with D unclear. Sequencing used PBMCs. This CDR3 reads CAWREDPEDTEAFF. In nucleotides, the CDR3 is TGTGCCTGGAGGGAGGACCCTGAGGACACTGAAGCTTTCTTT.